A selection of T cell receptor beta chains follows, all from one sample in a study of cytomegalovirus exposure and HLA in healthy donors. Clones were read by immunoSEQ multiplex PCR, and TCRdb kept only the in-frame ones, dropping some. The sample contains around 150,000 clones, around 73% of which appear only once. Sequences were obtained from PBMCs. All receptors come from a male donor in good health and CMV-seronegative. Each CDR3 is given with its conserved first and last residue. The D gene is left open where the match is weak. Not every row has a clone size; where given, it reads once, few, many or a size class.

. TRBJ1-2 . TRBV2 CASSEILVYGYTF TGTGCCAGCAGTGAAATATTAGTCTATGGCTACACCTTC
. TRBJ2-1 . TRBV7-2 CASSSDPGLVSYNEQFF TGTGCCAGCAGCTCAGACCCAGGACTGGTCTCCTACAATGAGCAGTTCTTC
. TRBJ2-2 . TRBV6-5 CASSLRDTYTGELFF TGTGCCAGCAGTTTACGGGACACTTACACCGGGGAGCTGTTTTTT
few TRBJ1-1 . TRBV29-1 CSVGEAGQDTEAFF TGCAGCGTGGGGGAAGCGGGGCAGGACACTGAAGCTTTCTTT
. TRBJ2-1 TRBD2 TRBV7-3 CASSLQRGELFF TGTGCCAGCAGCTTACAGCGGGGGGAGCTGTTCTTC
. TRBJ2-3 TRBD2 TRBV6-1 CASSEQGLAVTFTDTQYF TGTGCCAGCAGTGAACAGGGACTAGCGGTTACCTTCACAGATACGCAGTATTTT
. TRBJ1-1 . TRBV2 CASNGWATEAFF TGTGCCAGCAACGGTTGGGCCACTGAAGCTTTCTTT
. TRBJ2-2 TRBD2 TRBV5-1 CASSPSGANTGELFF TGCGCCAGCAGCCCTAGCGGGGCGAACACCGGGGAGCTGTTTTTT
. TRBJ1-1 . TRBV5-1 CASSLAGTQNTEAFF TGCGCCAGCAGCTTGGCTGGGACACAGAACACTGAAGCTTTCTTT
. TRBJ2-3 TRBD2 TRBV28 CASSLTSGGGFGTPDTQYF TGTGCCAGCAGTTTAACTAGCGGGGGAGGTTTTGGTACGCCAGATACGCAGTATTTT
few TRBJ2-1 . TRBV10-2 CASSSLTTHGNEQFF TGCGCCAGCAGTTCACTAACCACCCACGGCAATGAGCAGTTCTTC
. TRBJ1-2 TRBD1 TRBV9 CASSVKGTADYGYTF TGTGCCAGCAGCGTCAAGGGGACAGCGGACTATGGCTACACCTTC
. TRBJ1-3 . TRBV15 CATSSRVGSGNTIYF TGTGCCACCAGCAGCCGGGTCGGCTCTGGAAACACCATATATTTT
. TRBJ1-1 TRBD1 TRBV5-1 CASSRTGMLDTEAFF TGCGCCAGCAGCAGGACAGGGATGCTGGACACTGAAGCTTTCTTT
. TRBJ2-5 TRBD1 TRBV5-6 CASSLGTGGTETQYF TGTGCCAGCAGCTTGGGCACAGGGGGCACAGAGACCCAGTACTTC
. TRBJ2-3 . TRBV6-5 CASSSTSDTQYF TGTGCCAGCAGTTCGACTAGTGATACGCAGTATTTT
. TRBJ2-2 TRBD1 TRBV5-1 CASTNPGQGVPGELFF TGCGCCAGCACCAATCCGGGACAGGGGGTGCCCGGGGAGCTGTTTTTT
. TRBJ2-2 TRBD2 TRBV7-6 CASETSGRGNTGELFF TGTGCCAGCGAGACTAGCGGGAGGGGGAACACCGGGGAGCTGTTTTTT
. TRBJ2-1 TRBD1 TRBV5-4 CASSYVTGWEQFF TGTGCCAGCAGCTATGTGACAGGGTGGGAGCAGTTCTTC
. TRBJ2-7 . TRBV28 CASSPSYRAEYEQYF TGTGCCAGCAGCCCCTCCTACAGGGCAGAATATGAGCAGTACTTC
. TRBJ1-2 . TRBV5-4 CASSWGGTGMVSDYTF TGTGCCAGCAGCTGGGGGGGAACAGGGATGGTTTCTGACTACACCTTC
. TRBJ2-3 TRBD1 TRBV13 CASSYRQTGQGADTQYF TGTGCCAGCAGTTACCGACAAACGGGACAGGGGGCAGATACGCAGTATTTT
. TRBJ2-1 . TRBV6-5 CASSTYESTHNEQFF TGTGCCAGCAGTACCTACGAAAGTACCCACAATGAGCAGTTCTTC
. TRBJ1-3 TRBD1 TRBV23-1 CASSQYRGLNTIYF TGCGCCAGCAGTCAGTACAGGGGGCTAAACACCATATATTTT
once TRBJ2-5 TRBD1 TRBV7-9 CASSSRGPETQYF TGTGCCAGCAGCTCTAGGGGGCCGGAGACCCAGTACTTC
once TRBJ1-1 . TRBV28 CASFQGTEAFF TGTGCCAGCTTTCAGGGAACTGAAGCTTTCTTT
. TRBJ1-5 . TRBV12-2 CASRLAGTGNSNQPQHF TGTGCAAGTCGCTTAGCCGGGACAGGGAATTCTAATCAGCCCCAGCATTTT
. TRBJ1-1 . TRBV6-4 CASSEQRGAEAFF TGTGCCAGCAGCGAACAGCGGGGCGCTGAAGCTTTCTTT
. TRBJ2-2 TRBD2 TRBV9 CASKRGGGELFF TGTGCCAGCAAGCGGGGAGGCGGGGAGCTGTTTTTT
. TRBJ2-5 TRBD1 TRBV19 CASSTGQGALGSETQYF TGTGCCAGTAGTACCGGACAGGGGGCTTTAGGATCAGAGACCCAGTACTTC
few TRBJ2-1 . TRBV6-1 CASSPTGQGEQFF TGTGCCAGCAGTCCGACAGGTCAAGGGGAGCAGTTCTTC
few TRBJ2-7 TRBD1 TRBV28 CASSLQGQVGYEQYF TGTGCCAGCAGTTTACAGGGACAGGTAGGGTACGAGCAGTACTTC
. TRBJ1-4 . TRBV2 CASSPTATNEKLFF TGTGCCAGCAGCCCGACAGCAACTAATGAAAAACTGTTTTTT
few TRBJ2-5 . TRBV12-5 CASASQETQYF TGTGCTAGTGCCTCCCAGGAGACCCAGTACTTC
. TRBJ1-1 TRBD1 TRBV6-5 CASSIRTGAVTEAFF TGTGCCAGCAGTATAAGGACAGGCGCGGTGACTGAAGCTTTCTTT
. TRBJ2-1 TRBD2 TRBV6-1 CASSPGLEMREQFF TGTGCCAGCAGCCCCGGACTAGAAATGAGAGAGCAGTTCTTC
. TRBJ1-2 TRBD1 TRBV2 CASSGDRLLYGYTF TGTGCCAGCAGTGGGGACAGACTTCTCTATGGCTACACCTTC
. TRBJ2-1 TRBD2 TRBV19 CASKSGSFYNEQFF TGTGCCAGTAAAAGCGGGAGTTTTTACAATGAGCAGTTCTTC
. TRBJ1-1 TRBD1 TRBV5-1 CASSLAETGGLSAFF TGCGCCAGCAGCTTGGCCGAGACAGGGGGCCTTTCGGCTTTCTTT
few TRBJ2-7 . TRBV27 CASSLRGGFYEQYF TGTGCCAGCAGTTTAAGGGGGGGCTTCTACGAGCAGTACTTC
. TRBJ2-7 TRBD2 TRBV19 CASSIVPGGGYEQYF TGTGCCAGTAGTATAGTTCCGGGGGGTGGCTACGAGCAGTACTTC
. TRBJ2-2 . TRBV7-6 CASSLLGGPTGELFF TGTGCCAGCAGCTTGCTTGGGGGCCCGACCGGGGAGCTGTTTTTT
. TRBJ2-1 TRBD2 TRBV9 CASSPRLAGFYNEQFF TGTGCCAGCAGCCCTAGACTAGCGGGGTTCTACAATGAGCAGTTCTTC
. TRBJ1-1 TRBD1 TRBV14 CASSQEPGQPVSMNTEAFF TGTGCCAGCAGCCAAGAGCCGGGACAGCCTGTTTCCATGAACACTGAAGCTTTCTTT
. TRBJ2-7 . TRBV28 CASSVPRRGDRYEQYF TGTGCCAGCAGTGTACCACGCAGGGGAGATCGCTACGAGCAGTACTTC
. TRBJ2-3 TRBD2 TRBV9 CASSAGDYSDTQYF TGTGCCAGCAGCGCTGGGGACTACTCAGATACGCAGTATTTT
. TRBJ2-1 . TRBV9 CASSGPAGAYYNEQFF TGTGCCAGCAGCGGACCAGCGGGCGCGTACTACAATGAGCAGTTCTTC
. TRBJ2-7 . TRBV15 CATSRDGLSSDEQYF TGTGCCACCAGCAGAGATGGACTTTCTAGCGACGAGCAGTACTTC
. TRBJ2-7 TRBD1 TRBV2 CASGGQVREQYF TGTGCCAGCGGAGGACAGGTCAGGGAGCAGTACTTC
few TRBJ2-5 TRBD1 TRBV11-1 CASSLARTGEETQYF TGTGCCAGCAGCTTAGCGCGTACAGGGGAGGAGACCCAGTACTTC
. TRBJ2-1 TRBD1 TRBV27 CASSTPDRVGNEQFF TGTGCCAGCAGCACACCGGACAGGGTGGGCAATGAGCAGTTCTTC
. TRBJ1-6 . TRBV5-5 CASSFEGEGSPLHF TGTGCCAGCAGCTTCGAGGGAGAAGGGTCACCCCTCCACTTT
. TRBJ1-5 TRBD1 TRBV7-2 CASSSGTGGQPQHF TGTGCCAGCAGCAGTGGGACAGGGGGTCAGCCCCAGCATTTT
once TRBJ2-1 TRBD1 TRBV9 CASSVGQTGVAEQFF TGTGCCAGCAGCGTAGGGCAGACAGGGGTTGCTGAGCAGTTCTTC
. TRBJ1-5 . TRBV7-2 CASSLNEGQPQHF TGTGCCAGCAGCTTAAATGAGGGTCAGCCCCAGCATTTT
few TRBJ2-1 . TRBV30 CAWGLRLGEQFF TGTGCCTGGGGTTTAAGACTAGGTGAGCAGTTCTTC
. TRBJ2-3 . TRBV6-1 CASSELGADTQYF TGTGCCAGCAGTGAACTGGGGGCGGATACGCAGTATTTT
. TRBJ2-1 . TRBV7-2 CASSLARSNEQFF TGTGCCAGCAGCTTAGCCAGATCAAATGAGCAGTTCTTC
. TRBJ2-5 . TRBV2 CATGQRETQYF TGTGCCACTGGACAGAGGGAGACCCAGTACTTC